This TCR beta chain stems from a study of OX40 agonist ivuxolimab in advanced cancers. About the study as a whole: Ivuxolimab, which targeted the costimulatory receptor OX40 (CD134), was an agonistic, fully human IgG2 monoclonal antibody. Intravenous ivuxolimab was administered to patients every 2 weeks at six dose levels: 0.01, 0.1, 0.3, 1.5, 3 and 10 mg/kg. Partial responses occurred in three dose-escalation patients: two with cutaneous melanoma and one with hepatocellular carcinoma. Patients were allowed to have had prior anti-PD-1, anti-PD-L1 or anti-CTLA-4 therapy, and 40% of the dose-escalation patients had been treated with checkpoint inhibitors. The point of sequencing TCRbeta in the periphery was to test whether ivuxolimab changed TCR sequence diversity and drove clonal T-cell expansion. The dose-escalation cohort was about 83% male with a mean age of roughly 62 years, ranging from about 23 to 85. The monotherapy dose-escalation portion (N of about 52 patients) of the phase I ivuxolimab trial is reported in the paper. Among the approximately 50 dose-escalation patients, some 20 had hepatocellular carcinoma, 15 or so melanoma, 9 renal cell carcinoma and 9 head and neck cancer.

V lost 3 bases and J lost 1 base; the stretch between them is 3 bases long. The CDR3 goes from the cysteine to the phenylalanine over 12 residues. Just the 36-base CDR3 DNA is kept, in frame starting at base 1. For CDR1 and CDR2, the germline V gene (reference sequence) lists SEHNR and FQNEAQ. To sequence the TCRbeta CDR3 region, genomic DNA was isolated from the sorted cells. TCRbeta CDR3 regions were sequenced using the immunoSEQ Assay. In TCRdb, the immuneACCESS table is reduced to in-frame sequences with V and J assigned. These tables do not hold every clone; where another copy was compared, an unresolved V gene accounts for under half, and the others remain unexplained. The sample table records around 74,000 clones; roughly four fifths of these occur just once. The leading ten clones occupy 0.45% to 0.65% of the sample. The paper as a whole reports these results and caveats: Partial responders in the 0.1-3.0 mg/kg groups had among the lowest normalized peripheral clonal expansion, especially among CD8+ T cells. Clonal expansion of both CD4+ and CD8+ blood T cells was observed from baseline to week 6 at doses 0.1 to 3.0 mg/kg. The antigen specificity of the peripheral T cells that underwent clonal expansion was not determined. After ivuxolimab, more expanded clones were found on average in CD8+ T cells than in CD4+ T cells. Low levels of normalized T-cell clonal expansion were also seen in some nonresponding patients.

As concerns this clone: Its antigen remains unidentified. Per-base qualities were not stored, and no clone one base away is much larger.

The trial excluded patients who had a history of autoimmune disease or were on systemic immunosuppression. Peripheral blood for TCR sequencing was collected from all dose cohorts at baseline, on cycle 4 day 1, and on cycle 7 day 1. Samples came from an open-label, multicenter, first-in-human phase I dose-escalation trial of ivuxolimab. Adults with locally advanced or metastatic melanoma, renal cell, hepatocellular, or head and neck squamous cell carcinoma were enrolled in the trial. CD4+ and CD8+ T cells were sorted separately from peripheral blood before TCR sequencing. The source is an adult with an advanced solid tumor such as melanoma, head and neck, liver or kidney cancer. The specimen comprised CD4+ or CD8+ T cells sorted from blood, sampled in a trial of the OX40 agonist ivuxolimab. The rearranged segments are TRBV7-9 and TRBJ1-1, with the D gene not confidently named. For the CDR3, the sequence is CASSLENTEAFF. The nucleotide sequence reads as follows: TGTGCCAGCAGCTTGGAGAACACTGAAGCTTTCTTT.